This T cell receptor (beta chain) derives from a study of blood T cells in healthy people across ages. This clonotype was counted once. Its antigen is unknown. Donors ranged from about 6 to 90 years old and were healthy Caucasians in Russia. Total RNA was isolated from each sample in quantities of at least 6 micrograms. Combining a sample-barcoded 5' primer with a J-beta primer mix, a second PCR ran for about 6 to 11 cycles. TCRdb ran MiXCR on the 5' RACE reads and lists one entry per CDR3 protein. The sample has hundreds of thousands of distinct CDR3 sequences, under 30% seen once. Findings and limits, study-wide: Both naive CD4+ cell counts and diversity were greater in long-lived donors than in aged donors.

The germline V gene has CDR1 SGHKS and CDR2 YYEKEE (reference sequence). The germline V and J ends were trimmed by 2 bases and 2 bases, with 19 bases remaining between them. The CDR3 consists of 17 residues. Another study also made use of these data, one on T cells of mothers and their children. That investigation notes: Three healthy Caucasian mothers and their six children were the donors.

Material for sequencing was blood. V gene TRBV5-5 combines with J gene TRBJ1-2; weak D call: TRBD1 (6 bases). This TCR was recovered from a boy aged 5-17 years in good health. The CDR3 sequence is CASSFGGKGQPNYGYTF. CDR3 DNA: TGTGCCAGCAGCTTTGGGGGGAAAGGACAGCCAAACTATGGCTACACCTTC.